The 10 T cell receptor beta chains presented below share a single source sample, sequenced in a study of cytomegalovirus exposure and HLA in healthy donors. PCR was performed using 60 Vbeta and 13 Jbeta primers. Profiling relied on immunoSEQ multiplex PCR, and the TCRdb table lists in-frame clones only, not all of them. The sample includes 90,000 to 120,000 clones, around 74% of them seen just once. Sequencing was carried out using PBMCs. The receptor source for this set is a woman in her thirties or forties in good health and CMV-seropositive.

The V and J genes are TRBV7-2 and TRBJ2-5, with D perhaps matching TRBD1 (6 bases). Germline CDR1 and CDR2: SGHTA and FQGNSA. The CDR3 is made up of 14 amino acids. V gave up 5 bases and J gave up 4 bases, with 14 bases separating them. For the CDR3, the DNA is TGTGCCAGCAGCCCACAGGGTAGTGGAGAGACCCAGTACTTC. Translated, it gives CASSPQGSGETQYF. Combining the CDR3 with reference TRBV7-2 and TRBJ2-5 gives the whole variable domain GAGVSQSPSNKVTEKGKDVELRCDPISGHTALYWYRQSLGQGLEFLIYFQGNSAPDKSGLPSDRFSAERTGGSVSTLTIQRTQQEDSAVYLCASSPQGSGETQYFGPGTRLLVL.

The chain carries TRBV7-2 and TRBJ2-2, with 11 bases lining up with TRBD2. Germline assignment: CDR1 SGHTA and CDR2 FQGNSA. The CDR3 contains 15 residues. The trim removed 5 bases at V and 5 bases at J, leaving 4 bases unmatched. The CDR3 coding sequence is TGTGCCAGCAGCAAGGCTAGCGGGGGGACCGGGGAGCTGTTTTTT. Its translation: CASSKASGGTGELFF.

The chain joins TRBV4-2 to TRBJ2-7, with 10 bases aligning to TRBD2. The CDR3 runs 15 residues. Losses at the gene ends were 4 bases for V and 2 bases for J; bases not matched to a gene: 5. The germline V gene encodes CDR1 LGHNA and CDR2 YNFKEQ. The CDR3 sequence: CASSRPSGGPYEQYF. CDR3 DNA sequence: TGTGCCAGCAGCCGACCTAGCGGGGGCCCCTACGAGCAGTACTTC.

The chain has TRBV19 and TRBJ1-1; D remains ambiguous. Trimming took 3 bases from V and 3 from J, leaving 11 bases between them. The CDR3 length is 14 residues. Germline-derived CDR1 and CDR2 are LNHDA and SQIVND (reference sequence). The DNA for the CDR3 is TGTGCCAGTAGTATCCCTACCGGGGACACTGAAGCTTTCTTT. Its protein product is CASSIPTGDTEAFF.

The chain joins TRBV5-8 to TRBJ1-4; no definite D call. Per the germline V gene, CDR1 is SGHTS and CDR2 is YDEGEE. V was cut by 4 bases and J by 0 bases, with 16 bases left in between. The CDR3 extends over 17 amino acids. The CDR3 DNA follows: TGTGCCAGCAGCCCGATAGACATAACCGCAACTAATGAAAAACTGTTTTTT. Translation gives CASSPIDITATNEKLFF.

The J gene is TRBJ1-1, the V gene TRBV5-1; 7 bases are a match to TRBD1. J lost 0 bases, V lost 0 bases, and 8 bases had no gene match. This CDR3 is 17 amino acids long. CDR1 and CDR2 (germline): SGHRS, YFSETQ. CDR3 sequence: CASSLALTGAMNTEAFF. CDR3 DNA sequence: TGCGCCAGCAGCTTGGCCCTCACAGGGGCTATGAACACTGAAGCTTTCTTT. Looking up the rest from reference TRBV5-1 and TRBJ1-1 gives the full variable domain: KAGVTQTPRYLIKTRGQQVTLSCSPISGHRSVSWYQQTPGQGLQFLFEYFSETQRNKGNFPGRFSGRQFSNSRSEMNVSTLELGDSALYLCASSLALTGAMNTEAFFGQGTRLTVV.

The genes are TRBV4-3 and TRBJ1-1; D possibly corresponds to TRBD1 (5 bases). The CDR3 extends over 14 amino acids. The germline CDR1 and CDR2 sequences are LGHNA and YSLEER. With 2 bases removed from V and 8 bases from J, the gap between germline ends came to 15 bases. CDR3 residues: CASSQKNAGTEAFF. The CDR3 bases are TGCGCCAGCAGCCAAAAGAATGCGGGGACGGAAGCTTTCTTT.

This clone was seen just once. This sequence joins TRBV7-3 and TRBJ2-3; TRBD2 aligns across 14 bases. The germline V gene encodes CDR1 SGHTA and CDR2 FQGTGA. The CDR3 is 19 residues long. J lost 0 bases, V lost 5 bases, and 10 bases had no gene match. Written as DNA, the CDR3 is TGTGCCAGCAGCCCAATTGGGACTAGCGGGGGATCTAGCACAGATACGCAGTATTTT. This translates into CASSPIGTSGGSSTDTQYF.

This chain connects TRBV15 to TRBJ2-1; 9 nucleotides agree with TRBD2. Germline values: CDR1 LNHNV, CDR2 YYDKDF (reference sequence). Trimming cost V 7 bases and J 1 base; bases outside gene matches: 5. There are 15 residues in the CDR3. The CDR3 sequence is CATTSSGVSYNEQFF. In DNA, the CDR3 is TGTGCCACCACCTCTAGCGGGGTGTCCTACAATGAGCAGTTCTTC.

V and J are TRBV30 and TRBJ2-7; possibly TRBD2 for D (6 bases). V lost 2 bases and J 12 bases, leaving 20 bases between the germline ends. The length of the CDR3 is 13 residues. Germline assignment: CDR1 GTSNPN and CDR2 SVGIG (reference sequence). CDR3 sequence reads: CAWSPIPGGVRYF. The CDR3 nucleotides read TGTGCCTGGAGTCCCATTCCTGGCGGGGTTCGGTACTTC.